This T cell receptor (beta chain) was recovered during a study of molecular identifiers for immune sequencing clone quantification. Libraries from naive CD8 cells were generated from approximately 20,000 to 980,000 sorted cells (with 10%, 30% or 50% RNA). The CDR3 spans 17 residues. The ends were cut back, 0 bases at V and 0 bases at J, with 15 bases in the middle. Germline lookup yields CDR1 SGHDN and CDR2 FVKESK. With listed TCR primers and previously described methods, bulk TCR libraries were prepared. Each CDR3 protein is one row after TCRdb ran MiXCR on the PCR reads. Among a few hundred thousand distinct CDR3 sequences listed, about 22% were seen once. This clonotype has at least ten counts.

The source of this sequence is a human donor in good health. Some libraries in this study had Jurkat cell RNA spiked in. The chain joins TRBV14 to TRBJ2-7, with D maybe TRBD1 (6 bases). Sample: naive CD8+ T cells from blood, with Jurkat cell RNA spiked in. Regarding subset: FACS-sorted CD8+CD4-CCR7+CD45RA+ naive T cells. The CDR3 sequence: CASSQDSDSYYSYEQYF. In nucleotides, the CDR3 is TGTGCCAGCAGCCAAGACTCGGACAGTTACTACTCCTACGAGCAGTACTTC.